This TCR beta chain derives from a study of T cell changes during pregnancy in multiple sclerosis. TCRdb's table, derived via immunoSEQ multiplex PCR, lists solely in-frame clones and lacks some. Seen here are about 47,000 clones, more than 85% observed once, and the top ten hold around 2.1%. The V and J ends lost 5 bases and 0 bases respectively, with 17 bases between them. The CDR3 is 17 amino acids. In germline, CDR1 is SGHTA, CDR2 FQGNSA. The chain links TRBV7-2 to TRBJ2-1; D may be TRBD1 (5 bases). The sequence was collected from a female donor with multiple sclerosis, enrolled in a pregnancy study. Here the sequenced sample was peripheral blood, taken in the third trimester of pregnancy. In DNA, the CDR3 is TGTGCCAGCAGCCCACCTACAGGCCCGCCCTCCTACAATGAGCAGTTCTTC. Protein product: CASSPPTGPPSYNEQFF. Together with reference TRBV7-2 and TRBJ2-1, the CDR3 gives the full variable domain: GAGVSQSPSNKVTEKGKDVELRCDPISGHTALYWYRQSLGQGLEFLIYFQGNSAPDKSGLPSDRFSAERTGGSVSTLTIQRTQQEDSAVYLCASSPPTGPPSYNEQFFGPGTRLTVL.